The 21 T cell receptor beta chains given below trace back to one sample, sequenced in a study of control samples from healthy donors and cancer patients. Sequencing used immunoSEQ multiplex PCR; TCRdb keeps in-frame clones, though not all of them. The table shows some 120,000 clones, with roughly 91% occurring only once. The sequencing sample was made of PBMCs. The receptor source for this set is a man between 50 and 59 years old with head and neck cancer.

This chain connects TRBV6-2 or TRBV6-3 to TRBJ2-5; D ambiguous. Germline values: CDR1 MNHEY, CDR2 SVGEGT. Trimming took off 2 bases at V and 5 bases at J, with 15 bases between the two ends. The CDR3 has 15 amino acids. The CDR3 coding sequence is TGTGCCAGCAGTTACGGCCGGCTAGTCACGGAGACCCAGTACTTC. Translation gives CASSYGRLVTETQYF.

The rearrangement joins TRBV6-6 to TRBJ2-7; 7 bases are a match to TRBD2. CDR3 length: 15 residues. The germline CDR1 and CDR2 sequences are MNHNY and SVGAGI (reference sequence). Trimming cost V 6 bases and J 0 bases; bases outside gene matches: 8. The CDR3 sequence is CASRNGRGASYEQYF. In nucleotides, the CDR3 is TGTGCCAGCAGAAATGGGAGGGGAGCCTCCTACGAGCAGTACTTC.

This chain uses TRBV4-1 with TRBJ2-2; TRBD1 or TRBD2 may be the D gene (5 bases each). The CDR3 length is 16 residues. V was clipped by 5 bases and J by 8 bases, with 21 bases between them. Germline V lookup: CDR1 MGHRA, CDR2 YSYEKL. The CDR3 reads CASSTSGTVIVGELFF. The CDR3 DNA sequence: TGCGCCAGCAGCACTTCCGGGACCGTGATCGTGGGGGAGCTGTTTTTT.

The V call is TRBV5-1, the J call TRBJ1-1, with 10 bases fitting TRBD1. The CDR3 sequence is 15 residues long. V shed 0 bases, J shed 4 bases, and the junction held 3 bases outside the gene matches. The germline gives CDR1 SGHRS, CDR2 YFSETQ. For the CDR3, the DNA is TGCGCCAGCAGCTTGGAGACAGGGGGCTTCACTGAAGCTTTCTTT. Its protein product is CASSLETGGFTEAFF.

This clone has just a few counts. This chain connects TRBV2 to TRBJ2-1; 11 nucleotides match TRBD2. With V trimmed by 4 bases and J by 9 bases, 14 bases remained unmatched. The CDR3 is 17 amino acids. The germline V gene has CDR1 SNHLY and CDR2 FYNNEI. The CDR3 sequence is CASSVGLAGGKGVEQFF. In nucleotides, the CDR3 is TGTGCCAGCAGTGTTGGGCTAGCGGGGGGCAAAGGGGTTGAGCAGTTCTTC.

The V and J genes are TRBV6-6 and TRBJ2-5, with TRBD1 identical over 7 bases. The CDR3 is 15 residues long. V dropped 4 bases and J dropped 5; count of bases not matched to a gene: 10. Germline V gene sequence: CDR1 MNHNY, CDR2 SVGAGI (reference sequence). This CDR3 is CASSSPGQKRETQYF. Here the CDR3 DNA reads TGTGCCAGCAGTTCCCCGGGACAGAAAAGGGAGACCCAGTACTTC.

The J gene is TRBJ1-2, the V gene TRBV5-1, with 8 bases lining up with TRBD1. The CDR3 loop spans 13 amino acids. With V trimmed by 4 bases and J by 6 bases, 5 bases remained unmatched. Germline CDR1 and CDR2: SGHRS and YFSETQ. The CDR3 protein is CASSRRGPNGYTF. Written as DNA, the CDR3 is TGCGCCAGCAGCCGCAGGGGGCCCAATGGCTACACCTTC.

The chain employs TRBV4-3 and TRBJ2-5; weak D call: TRBD1 (6 bases). This CDR3 is 13 amino acids long. CDR1 and CDR2 from the germline V gene are LGHNA and YSLEER. V was cut by 4 bases and J by 3 bases, with 9 bases left in between. The CDR3 loop reads CASSRDIKETQYF. The CDR3 nucleotides read TGCGCCAGCAGCCGGGACATTAAAGAGACCCAGTACTTC.

The V gene is TRBV10-3, the J gene TRBJ2-1, with 11 nucleotides matching TRBD2. J gave up 0 bases and V 3 bases, and 4 bases lay outside the gene matches. The CDR3 is 17 residues long. CDR1 is ENHRY and CDR2 is SYGVKD in the germline V gene. This CDR3 is CAISETLAGDSYNEQFF. As DNA, the CDR3 is TGTGCCATCAGTGAAACACTAGCGGGGGACTCCTACAATGAGCAGTTCTTC.

The rearrangement links TRBV6-6 to TRBJ2-3, with D possibly being TRBD1 (5 bases). Germline CDR1 is MNHNY and CDR2 is SVGAGI (reference sequence). The V end was cut by 2 bases, the J end by 0 bases, with 9 bases between. The CDR3 is 15 amino acids. CDR3 bases: TGTGCCAGCAGTTACAGGGGAATTAGCACAGATACGCAGTATTTT. The encoded protein is CASSYRGISTDTQYF.

The chain employs TRBV19 and TRBJ2-6, with no clear D. V was clipped by 0 bases and J by 2 bases, with 11 bases between them. Per the germline V gene, CDR1 is LNHDA and CDR2 is SQIVND (reference sequence). This CDR3 has 17 amino acids. CDR3 bases: TGTGCCAGTAGTATAGATAGAAGTTCAACTGGGGCCAACGTCCTGACTTTC. It is translated as CASSIDRSSTGANVLTF.

V and J are TRBV11-2 and TRBJ2-7; possible D gene TRBD2, 6 bases. The CDR3 covers 14 residues. V lost 4 bases to trimming and J lost 1 base, with 11 bases between them. CDR1 is SGHAT, CDR2 FQNNGV, per germline. The CDR3 nucleotides are TGTGCCAGCAGCTGGGGGGACGCGTCCTACGAGCAGTACTTC. The encoded protein is CASSWGDASYEQYF.

The rearrangement joins TRBV9 to TRBJ1-1; no reliable D call. The CDR3 has 14 amino acids. Deletions cut 4 bases from V and 0 bases from J, with 10 bases between. Germline lookup yields CDR1 SGDLS and CDR2 YYNGEE. The CDR3 spells CASSTDMVNTEAFF. The CDR3 region has the DNA TGTGCCAGCAGCACCGACATGGTGAACACTGAAGCTTTCTTT.

This chain links TRBV6-5 with TRBJ1-2; 11 nucleotides line up with TRBD1. Germline V gene sequence: CDR1 MNHEY, CDR2 SVGAGI. This CDR3 is 16 amino acids long. J gave up 4 bases and V 3 bases, and 7 bases lay outside the gene matches. The CDR3 nucleotides are TGTGCCAGCAGTTATATTCGGACAGGGGGCGGCTATGGCTACACCTTC. Amino acids: CASSYIRTGGGYGYTF.

This clone was detected only once. J is TRBJ2-7 and V is TRBV4-1; no clear D. The ends were cut back, 0 bases at V and 3 bases at J, with 12 bases in the middle. CDR1 and CDR2 from the germline V gene are MGHRA and YSYEKL. The CDR3 runs 15 residues. CDR3 sequence (DNA): TGCGCCAGCAGCCAAGAGGTAGACTCTCACTACGAGCAGTACTTC. It encodes CASSQEVDSHYEQYF.

CDR3 nucleotide sequence: TGTGCCAGCAGCTTAATCGGAGGAGGCTCTGGAAACACCATATATTTT. Its translation: CASSLIGGGSGNTIYF. The chain joins TRBV7-2 to TRBJ1-3; D call uncertain. CDR3 length: 16 amino acids. CDR1 and CDR2 (germline): SGHTA, FQGNSA. Trimming left V 2 bases short and J 0 bases short, with 11 bases between.

V gene TRBV19 combines with J gene TRBJ1-1; a possible D gene is TRBD1 (6 bases). Deletions cut 4 bases from V and 5 bases from J, with 11 bases between. The CDR3 has 13 amino acids. CDR1 LNHDA and CDR2 SQIVND come from the germline V gene (reference sequence). In DNA, the CDR3 is TGTGCCAGTAGTAGACAGGCGACTACTGAAGCTTTCTTT. It encodes CASSRQATTEAFF.

The rearrangement joins TRBV4-2 to TRBJ2-1; TRBD2 is a possible D gene (5 bases). From germline, CDR1 is LGHNA and CDR2 YNFKEQ. The CDR3 is made up of 14 amino acids. V was trimmed by 2 bases and J by 4 bases, leaving 9 bases between them. CDR3 in amino acids: CASSQRGVYNEQFF. CDR3 nucleotide sequence: TGTGCCAGCAGCCAACGGGGAGTATACAATGAGCAGTTCTTC.

A single count supports this clone. The rearrangement links TRBV7-3 to TRBJ2-7; D is perhaps TRBD1 or TRBD2 (6 bases each). Looked up from germline, CDR1 is SGHTA and CDR2 is FQGTGA. The V end lost 6 bases, the J end lost 3 bases, and 18 bases lay between the germline ends. The CDR3 extends over 15 amino acids. CDR3 amino acids: CASSPNGGAGYEQYF. The CDR3 DNA reads TGTGCCAGCAGTCCCAACGGGGGCGCGGGCTACGAGCAGTACTTC.

The gene calls are TRBV23-1 and TRBJ2-2; D unresolved. TRBV23-1 is known as an ORF, though its function is uncertain. The CDR3 is 14 residues long. The V end was cut by 0 bases, the J end by 4 bases, with 6 bases between. The chain's CDR3 is CASSQSKSTGELFF. The CDR3 DNA reads TGCGCCAGCAGTCAATCGAAGAGCACCGGGGAGCTGTTTTTT.

The V call is TRBV19, the J call TRBJ1-3; D is unresolved. From germline, CDR1 is LNHDA and CDR2 SQIVND (reference sequence). With 4 bases removed from V and 2 bases from J, the gap between germline ends came to 15 bases. The CDR3 has 16 residues. CDR3 in DNA: TGTGCCAGTAGTAGGAGGACGGGAGGCACTGGAAACACCATATATTTT. It specifies CASSRRTGGTGNTIYF.